The 22 T cell receptor beta chains presented below share a single source sample, sequenced in a study of CXCR3-negative and CXCR3-positive naive CD8 T cells. Via 5' RACE with UMI labels, TRB cDNA libraries were prepared. TCRdb reprocessed the 5' RACE reads and keeps a single row for each CDR3 protein, giving no DNA. This sample lists 100,000 to 150,000 distinct CDR3 sequences; its ten largest clones have around 0.62%. These TCRs' antigens remain unknown. Study conclusions and caveats: CXCR3-expressing naive cells carried TRB CDR3s more hydrophobic than those of CXCR3-negative naive cells.

Sequencing was performed on naive CXCR3+ CD8+ T cells from blood. Noted subset: CD45RO-CCR7+CD27+CD95- naive CD8+ T cells expressing CXCR3 (TNR3+). Receptors were obtained from a human donor in good health. Some clones in this sample may be carry-over from other donors' samples.

The chain carries TRBV28 and TRBJ2-5; the D gene TCRdb calls, TRBD1, cannot be checked with no DNA. Germline-derived CDR1 and CDR2 are MDHEN and SYDVKM. The CDR3 contains 14 residues. The CDR3 region is CASSLFGRVETQYF.

J is TRBJ1-1 and V is TRBV12-3 or TRBV12-4; TCRdb proposes TRBD1, but this gene call is untestable without DNA. The CDR3 spans 11 residues. This CDR3 is CASTPGGEAFF.

The chain joins TRBV4-3 to TRBJ2-1. Germline lookup yields CDR1 LGHNA and CDR2 YSLEER. The CDR3 sequence is 14 residues long. CDR3 loop: CASRAPGPYNEQFF.

The chain employs TRBV12-3 or TRBV12-4 and TRBJ2-5. The CDR3 loop spans 12 amino acids. CDR3 sequence reads: CASSPNRETQYF.

The rearrangement joins TRBV7-6 to TRBJ2-1; the TCRdb D gene call, TRBD1, has no DNA to confirm it. Germline-derived CDR1 and CDR2 are SGHVS and FNYEAQ. CDR3 length: 12 amino acids. This CDR3 reads CASSSSGGYLFF.

This rearrangement joins TRBV4-3 to TRBJ1-1. This CDR3 spans 14 amino acids. Per germline, CDR1 LGHNA and CDR2 YSLEER. The CDR3 loop is CASSQARLNTEAFF.

This sequence joins TRBV12-3 or TRBV12-4 and TRBJ2-1; TCRdb names TRBD2, which stays unverified in the absence of DNA. CDR3 length: 15 residues. The CDR3 reads CASREGPRVNNEQFF.

The chain employs TRBV25-1 and TRBJ2-1; the D gene TCRdb calls, TRBD1, cannot be checked with no DNA. CDR1 and CDR2 from the germline V gene are MGHDK and SYGVNS. This CDR3 has 16 amino acids. CDR3 sequence: CASSPRGGGRYNEQFF.

This rearrangement joins TRBV9 to TRBJ2-7; TCRdb designates TRBD1, a call that cannot be tested without DNA. The germline V gene has CDR1 SGDLS and CDR2 YYNGEE. CDR3 length: 15 amino acids. CDR3 in amino acids: CASSARQDNSYEQYF.

The chain employs TRBV29-1 and TRBJ2-7. Germline V lookup: CDR1 SQVTM, CDR2 ANQGSEA. CDR3 length: 13 amino acids. The CDR3 here is CSVEKGNSYEQYF.

V and J are TRBV20-1 and TRBJ2-1. CDR3 length: 14 residues. Germline CDR1 is DFQATT and CDR2 is SNEGSKA (reference sequence). This chain's CDR3 is CSAVSRSSYNEQFF.

The rearrangement uses TRBV29-1 and TRBJ2-3; checking the TCRdb D call of TRBD1 is not possible without DNA. The CDR3 covers 19 residues. CDR1 and CDR2 (germline): SQVTM, ANQGSEA. The CDR3 region is CSVEILGGEEDLSTDTQYF.

J is TRBJ2-7 and V is TRBV29-1. This CDR3 spans 12 amino acids. Germline V CDR1 and CDR2: SQVTM, ANQGSEA. The CDR3 sequence: CSVDGGSYEQYF.

The V call is TRBV5-1, the J call TRBJ2-2; the D gene TCRdb calls, TRBD1, cannot be checked with no DNA. The germline CDR1 and CDR2 sequences are SGHRS and YFSETQ. CDR3 length equals 17 residues. The CDR3 sequence is CASSLGAGTGNTGELFF.

The rearrangement links TRBV28 to TRBJ2-7; the D gene TCRdb calls, TRBD2, cannot be checked with no DNA. CDR1 and CDR2 from the germline V gene are MDHEN and SYDVKM. The CDR3 is 19 amino acids. CDR3 amino acids: CASSLVLGEAPRSSYEQYF.

J is TRBJ1-1 and V is TRBV7-6; TCRdb lists TRBD1, though no DNA is available to test this call. Per germline, CDR1 SGHVS and CDR2 FNYEAQ. The CDR3 runs 15 residues. The CDR3 here is CASSAYRGLNTEAFF.

The chain combines TRBV5-1 with TRBJ1-1; TCRdb picks TRBD1, but there is no DNA to check that call. CDR1 is SGHRS and CDR2 is YFSETQ in the germline V gene. The CDR3 is 13 residues long. This CDR3 is CASSFTGYTEAFF. Full variable domain (rest looked up from reference TRBV5-1 and TRBJ1-1): KAGVTQTPRYLIKTRGQQVTLSCSPISGHRSVSWYQQTPGQGLQFLFEYFSETQRNKGNFPGRFSGRQFSNSRSEMNVSTLELGDSALYLCASSFTGYTEAFFGQGTRLTVV.

The chain recombines TRBV5-6 with TRBJ1-1. Germline V gives CDR1 SGHDT, CDR2 YYEEEE. There are 13 residues in the CDR3. This chain's CDR3 is CASSLSVATEAFF.

The CDR3: CATQRGQGDYGYTF. The chain couples TRBV6-5 to TRBJ1-2; TCRdb calls TRBD1, which cannot be checked without DNA. The CDR3 length is 14 residues. Germline V gene sequence: CDR1 MNHEY, CDR2 SVGAGI.

This sequence joins TRBV12-3 or TRBV12-4 and TRBJ1-1. This CDR3 contains 15 residues. CDR3 residues: CASAPYGGVNTEAFF.

The rearrangement uses TRBV10-2 and TRBJ2-3; without DNA, the TCRdb call of TRBD2 cannot be checked. Looked up from germline, CDR1 is WSHSY and CDR2 is SAAADI. The CDR3 totals 18 residues. The CDR3 spells CASSESVAGRPIADTQYF.

The rearrangement links TRBV5-1 to TRBJ2-7. The CDR3 runs 13 residues. Germline CDR1 reads SGHRS; CDR2 reads YFSETQ. This chain's CDR3 is CASSLDARREQYF.